Listed below are T cell receptor beta chains from one sample, sequenced in a study of shared T cell receptors in the human thymus. Profiled with immunoSEQ multiplex PCR; TCRdb holds only in-frame clones, not every one. Altogether roughly 710,000 clones are present, roughly 88% being singletons, with the ten largest covering roughly 0.01%. This sample also belongs to another study, concerning human thymus T cells.

Sequenced sample: thymocytes. The receptors originated from a girl under three years old with a congenital heart defect. Both conserved end residues are part of each CDR3. Fields, in order: V gene, D gene, CDR3 protein. A D gene is named only where the DNA matches it firmly.

v_call: TRBV13
d_call: TRBD2
cdr3_aa: CASSLAGGRYEQYF

v_call: TRBV27
d_call: TRBD1
cdr3_aa: CASSRTGSPHGYTF

v_call: TRBV5-4
d_call: NA
cdr3_aa: CASSTPPTDTQYF

v_call: TRBV5-1
d_call: TRBD1
cdr3_aa: CASSKRDSRAGQWSYEQYF

v_call: TRBV14
d_call: NA
cdr3_aa: CASSQISDRSNSPLHF

v_call: TRBV5-6
d_call: NA
cdr3_aa: CASSRVRGAGWETQYF

v_call: TRBV10-3
d_call: NA
cdr3_aa: CAISESRGSARDTEAFF

v_call: TRBV7-9
d_call: NA
cdr3_aa: CASSLGHPGGTSYEQYF

v_call: TRBV19
d_call: NA
cdr3_aa: CASSIGSAGHSNQPQHF

v_call: TRBV9
d_call: NA
cdr3_aa: CASSVEGWGDPPEQFF

v_call: TRBV6-1
d_call: TRBD1
cdr3_aa: CASRGDREDVHEQYF

v_call: TRBV18
d_call: NA
cdr3_aa: CASSGTRTNYGYTF

v_call: TRBV28
d_call: NA
cdr3_aa: CASSLRTADSYNSPLHF

v_call: TRBV1
d_call: NA
cdr3_aa: CTSSRGQGEADTQYF

v_call: TRBV5-1
d_call: NA
cdr3_aa: CASSLAAYSTGELFF

v_call: TRBV5-8
d_call: NA
cdr3_aa: CASSLISFRVSNEKLFF

v_call: TRBV2
d_call: NA
cdr3_aa: CASSDRFPDTREYNEQFF

v_call: TRBV6-1
d_call: NA
cdr3_aa: CASSAAPGGYTF

v_call: TRBV7-2
d_call: TRBD1
cdr3_aa: CASSLALTGANTEAFF

v_call: TRBV29-1
d_call: TRBD2
cdr3_aa: CSEWTSGTDTQYF

v_call: TRBV5-6
d_call: TRBD1
cdr3_aa: CASSPGTGDPMNTEAFF

v_call: TRBV9
d_call: TRBD2
cdr3_aa: CASSVASQRGAPNEQFF

v_call: TRBV5-8
d_call: NA
cdr3_aa: CAIQTGPNRRELFF

v_call: TRBV5-1
d_call: TRBD1
cdr3_aa: CASSLPRGRANYGYTF

v_call: TRBV30
d_call: NA
cdr3_aa: CAWSLMTENTEAFF

v_call: TRBV27
d_call: TRBD1
cdr3_aa: CASSPRGVYGYTF

v_call: TRBV30
d_call: TRBD2
cdr3_aa: CAWSASRTSGGPATYEQYF

v_call: TRBV18
d_call: NA
cdr3_aa: CASSPPGDGGPSTDTQYF

v_call: TRBV4-1
d_call: TRBD2
cdr3_aa: CASSQDSGGLNEQFF

v_call: TRBV5-1
d_call: TRBD2
cdr3_aa: CASSLRLAGGREQFF

v_call: TRBV15
d_call: NA
cdr3_aa: CATSRDQESPGNTIYF

v_call: TRBV5-1
d_call: NA
cdr3_aa: CASSLGSGQGPDGYTF

v_call: TRBV5-1
d_call: NA
cdr3_aa: CASSLGSSSGNTIYF

v_call: TRBV7-6
d_call: TRBD2
cdr3_aa: CASSRGAGLAGGRTTDTQYF

v_call: TRBV7-6
d_call: NA
cdr3_aa: CASSPGQGQGYNEQFF

v_call: TRBV12-5
d_call: NA
cdr3_aa: CASGLGRRNTIYF

v_call: TRBV5-1
d_call: NA
cdr3_aa: CASSVQQGNTIYF